One sample yielded the 3 T cell receptor beta chains listed below, sequenced in a study of T cells expressing NK-cell markers. TCRdb processed the 5' RACE reads again and assigns one entry to each CDR3 protein, with no DNA. The sample data list hundreds of thousands of distinct CDR3 sequences. Sequencing was done on a sample of blood T cells: a sorted CD56 or NKG2C T cell subset, CD4+ or CD8+ T cells, or bulk PBMC T cells (not recorded which). The receptors stem from a woman between 18 and 75 years old in good health.

The chain carries TRBV29-1 and TRBJ2-2; TCRdb's D call of TRBD1 is untestable without DNA. Germline CDR1 is SQVTM and CDR2 is ANQGSEA. CDR3 length: 13 residues. CDR3 protein: CSVAGTNTGELFF.

V usage is TRBV4-3 and J usage is TRBJ2-5; the TRBD2 assignment by TCRdb is unverifiable without DNA. Germline loops: CDR1 LGHNA, CDR2 YSLEER. This CDR3 comprises 15 residues. The CDR3 region is CASSRGTSAQETQYF.

The chain joins TRBV29-1 to TRBJ1-1. The CDR3 contains 13 residues. The V gene's germline CDR1 is SQVTM and CDR2 ANQGSEA. CDR3 in amino acids: CSVIGPENTEAFF.